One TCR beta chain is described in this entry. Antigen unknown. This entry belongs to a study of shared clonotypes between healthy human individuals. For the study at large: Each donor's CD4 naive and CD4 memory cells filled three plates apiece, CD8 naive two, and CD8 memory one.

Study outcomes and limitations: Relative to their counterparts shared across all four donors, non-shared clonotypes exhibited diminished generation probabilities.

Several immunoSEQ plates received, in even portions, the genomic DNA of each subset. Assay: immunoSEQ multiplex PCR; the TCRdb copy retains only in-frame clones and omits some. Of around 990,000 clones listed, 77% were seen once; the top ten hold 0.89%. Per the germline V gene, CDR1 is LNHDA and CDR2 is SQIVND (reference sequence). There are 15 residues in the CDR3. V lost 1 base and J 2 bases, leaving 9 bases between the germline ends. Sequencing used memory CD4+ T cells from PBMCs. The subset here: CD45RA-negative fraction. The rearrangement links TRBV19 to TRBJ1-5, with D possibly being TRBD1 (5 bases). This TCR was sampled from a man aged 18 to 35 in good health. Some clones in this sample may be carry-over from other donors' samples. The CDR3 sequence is CASSIGGPGNQPQHF. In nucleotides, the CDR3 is TGTGCCAGTAGTATAGGGGGACCGGGCAATCAGCCCCAGCATTTT.